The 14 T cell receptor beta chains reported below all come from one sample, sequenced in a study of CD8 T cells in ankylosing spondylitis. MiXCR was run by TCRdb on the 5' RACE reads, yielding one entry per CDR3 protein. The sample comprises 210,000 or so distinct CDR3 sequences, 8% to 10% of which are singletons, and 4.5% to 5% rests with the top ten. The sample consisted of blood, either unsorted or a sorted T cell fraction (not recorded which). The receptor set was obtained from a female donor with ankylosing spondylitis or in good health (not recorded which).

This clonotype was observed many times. CDR3 in DNA: TGCGCCACCTCCCGGGACTCGAGCTCCTACGAGCAGTACTTC. Protein sequence: CATSRDSSSYEQYF. This chain connects TRBV10-1 to TRBJ2-7; maybe TRBD2 (6 bases). The germline CDR1 and CDR2 sequences are WNHNN and SYGVQD (reference sequence). The V end was cut by 10 bases, the J end by 0 bases, with 16 bases between. The CDR3 has 14 residues.

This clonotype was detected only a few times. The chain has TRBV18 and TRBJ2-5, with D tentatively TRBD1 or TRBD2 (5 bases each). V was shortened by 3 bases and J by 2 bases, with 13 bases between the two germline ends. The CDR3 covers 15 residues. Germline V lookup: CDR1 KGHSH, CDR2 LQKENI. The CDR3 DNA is TGTGCCAGCTCACCTACACGGGGCGTACAAGAGACCCAGTACTTC. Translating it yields CASSPTRGVQETQYF.

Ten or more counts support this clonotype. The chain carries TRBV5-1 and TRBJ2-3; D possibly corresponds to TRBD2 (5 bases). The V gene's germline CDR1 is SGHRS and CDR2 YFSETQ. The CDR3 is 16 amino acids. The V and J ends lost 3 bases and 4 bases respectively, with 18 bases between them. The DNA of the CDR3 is TGCGCCAGCAGCTCGCCGTCGGGTAGGCGGGCAGATACGCAGTATTTT. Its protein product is CASSSPSGRRADTQYF.

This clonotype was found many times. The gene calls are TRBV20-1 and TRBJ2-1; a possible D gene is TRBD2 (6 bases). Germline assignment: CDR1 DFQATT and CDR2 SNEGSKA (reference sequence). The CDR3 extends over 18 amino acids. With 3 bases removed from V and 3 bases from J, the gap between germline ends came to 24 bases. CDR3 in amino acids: CSASKGGISQFYYNEQFF. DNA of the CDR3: TGCAGTGCTAGTAAGGGCGGGATCTCTCAATTTTACTACAATGAGCAGTTCTTC.

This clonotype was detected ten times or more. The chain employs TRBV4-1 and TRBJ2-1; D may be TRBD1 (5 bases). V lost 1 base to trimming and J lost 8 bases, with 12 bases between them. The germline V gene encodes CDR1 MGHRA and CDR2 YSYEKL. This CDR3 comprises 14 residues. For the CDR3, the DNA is TGCGCCAGCAGCCAAGCTGTCAGGGTTCATGAGCAGTTCTTC. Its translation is CASSQAVRVHEQFF.

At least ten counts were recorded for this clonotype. The CDR3 sequence is CASSQTGLDRVHGYTF. CDR3 DNA: TGCGCCAGCAGCCAAACGGGGCTCGACAGGGTCCATGGCTACACCTTC. The rearrangement uses TRBV4-3 and TRBJ1-2, with TRBD1 matching over 7 bases. The CDR3 is 16 amino acids. Germline trimming cut 2 bases from V and 6 bases from J; bases unmatched to any gene: 12. The germline V gene encodes CDR1 LGHNA and CDR2 YSLEER.

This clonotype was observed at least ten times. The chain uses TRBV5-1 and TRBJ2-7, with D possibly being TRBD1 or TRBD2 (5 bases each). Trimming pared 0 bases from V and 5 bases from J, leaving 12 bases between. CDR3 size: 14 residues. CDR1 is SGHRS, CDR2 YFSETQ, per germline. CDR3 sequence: CASSLVIGDHEQYF. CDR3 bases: TGCGCCAGCAGCTTGGTTATAGGGGACCACGAGCAGTACTTC.

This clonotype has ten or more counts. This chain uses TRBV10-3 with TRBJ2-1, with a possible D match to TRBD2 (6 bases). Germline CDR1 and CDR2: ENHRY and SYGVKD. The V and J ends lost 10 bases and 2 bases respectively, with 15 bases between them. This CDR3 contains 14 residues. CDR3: CATSRRGTYNEQFF. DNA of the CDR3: TGTGCCACCTCTAGGCGGGGTACCTACAATGAGCAGTTCTTC.

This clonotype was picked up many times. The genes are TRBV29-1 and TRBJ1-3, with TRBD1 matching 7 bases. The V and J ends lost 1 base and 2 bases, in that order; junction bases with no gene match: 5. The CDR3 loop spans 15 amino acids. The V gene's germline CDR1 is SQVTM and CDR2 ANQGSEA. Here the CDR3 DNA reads TGCAGCGTTGAAGCCTCAGGGGGTCCTGGAAACACCATATATTTT. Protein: CSVEASGGPGNTIYF.

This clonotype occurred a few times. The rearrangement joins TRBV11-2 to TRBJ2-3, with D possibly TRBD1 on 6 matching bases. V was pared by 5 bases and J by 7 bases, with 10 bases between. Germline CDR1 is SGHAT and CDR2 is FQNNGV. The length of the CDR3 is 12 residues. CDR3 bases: TGTGCCAGCAGCCTCAGGGGATATACGCAGTATTTT. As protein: CASSLRGYTQYF. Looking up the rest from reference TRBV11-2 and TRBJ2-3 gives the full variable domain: EAGVAQSPRYKIIEKRQSVAFWCNPISGHATLYWYQQILGQGPKLLIQFQNNGVVDDSQLPKDRFSAERLKGVDSTLKIQPAKLEDSAVYLCASSLRGYTQYFGPGTRLTVL.

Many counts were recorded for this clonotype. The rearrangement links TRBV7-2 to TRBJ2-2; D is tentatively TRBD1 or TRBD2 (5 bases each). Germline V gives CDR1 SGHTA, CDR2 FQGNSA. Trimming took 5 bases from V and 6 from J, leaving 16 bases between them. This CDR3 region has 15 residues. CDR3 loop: CASSPPGSMPGELFF. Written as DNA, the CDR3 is TGTGCCAGCAGCCCCCCAGGGAGCATGCCCGGGGAGCTGTTTTTT.

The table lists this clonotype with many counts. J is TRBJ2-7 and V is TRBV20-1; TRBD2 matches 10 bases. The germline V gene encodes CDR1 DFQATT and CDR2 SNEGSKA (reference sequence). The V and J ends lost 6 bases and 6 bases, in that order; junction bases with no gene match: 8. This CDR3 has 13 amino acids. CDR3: CSAVAGGRGEQYF. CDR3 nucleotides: TGCAGTGCGGTAGCGGGAGGAAGAGGCGAGCAGTACTTC.

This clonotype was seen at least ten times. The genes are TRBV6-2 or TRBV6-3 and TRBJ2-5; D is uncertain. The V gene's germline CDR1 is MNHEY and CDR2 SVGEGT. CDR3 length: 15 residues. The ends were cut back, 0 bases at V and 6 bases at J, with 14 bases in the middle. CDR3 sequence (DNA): TGTGCCAGCAGTTACTCGTGGACGGACGTGAAGACCCAGTACTTC. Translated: CASSYSWTDVKTQYF.

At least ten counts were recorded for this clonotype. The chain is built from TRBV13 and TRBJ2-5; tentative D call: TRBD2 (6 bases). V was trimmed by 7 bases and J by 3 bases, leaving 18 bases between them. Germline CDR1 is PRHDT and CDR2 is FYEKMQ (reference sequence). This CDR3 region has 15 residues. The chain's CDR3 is CASMENGRGEETQYF. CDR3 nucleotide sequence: TGTGCCAGCATGGAAAACGGGAGAGGGGAAGAGACCCAGTACTTC.